This T cell receptor (beta chain) was identified during a study of T cells after yellow fever vaccination. Whole-study context: Preparation of the low-cell-number fractions used SMART-Seq v4 Ultra Low Input.

In TCRdb, the 5' RACE reads were re-called with MiXCR into one record per CDR3 protein. The top ten hold 0.4% to 0.55% of the sample, which has roughly 260,000 distinct CDR3 sequences, approximately 12% seen once. General study results and limits: Most clones from primary vaccination resurfaced after the booster (about 95% CD4, around 91% CD8).

Germline assignment: CDR1 SGHDT and CDR2 YYEEEE. Trimming took 5 bases from V and 12 from J, leaving 18 bases between them. The CDR3 loop spans 12 amino acids. Comments on this clonotype: As yet, its antigen is unknown.

Sequencing was performed on CD4+ T cells sorted from PBMCs, taken 45 days after the yellow fever booster vaccination. The V and J genes are TRBV5-6 and TRBJ2-7; D could derive from TRBD1 or TRBD2 (5 bases each). This clonotype was obtained from a man aged 25 to 40 who received the YFV17D yellow fever vaccine. CDR3: CASSSSEGITYF. In nucleotides, the CDR3 is TGTGCCAGCAGTAGTTCCGAGGGGATAACGTACTTC.